This TCR beta chain originates from a study of T-cell reconstitution after alpha-beta-depleted transplantation in children. Per the germline V gene, CDR1 is SQVTM and CDR2 is ANQGSEA. The CDR3 covers 13 residues. V was clipped by 7 bases and J by 4 bases; unmatched bases: 2. TCRbeta library construction was performed incorporating unique molecular identifiers. TCRdb re-called the PCR reads through MiXCR, storing one row per CDR3 protein. The sample includes just over 350,000 distinct CDR3 sequences, roughly 14% seen only once; the top ten take roughly 4.5%. This clonotype was detected ten times or more.

The TCR comes from a human donor who donated a stem cell graft to a child with Fanconi anemia. J is TRBJ2-2 and V is TRBV29-1; 11 bases fit TRBD1. The specimen comprised PBMCs, sampled from the stem cell graft. CDR3 coding DNA: TGCAGCGCCGGGACAGGGGGCACCGGGGAGCTGTTTTTT. It yields the protein CSAGTGGTGELFF.